Presented here are 20 T cell receptor beta chains from one specimen sequenced in a study of T cell responses to AZD1222 COVID-19 vaccine. The data were produced by immunoSEQ multiplex PCR, yet TCRdb's version contains in-frame clones alone and is incomplete. The data hold 150,000 to 200,000 clones, with 88% observed a single time. The sequenced sample was peripheral blood, obtained 28 days after the second AZD1222 dose. The source is an adult who received the AZD1222 COVID-19 vaccine.

J is TRBJ1-3 and V is TRBV18, with D possibly TRBD1 on 6 matching bases. The CDR3 has 16 residues. In germline, CDR1 is KGHSH, CDR2 LQKENI. V lost 3 bases and J lost 2, with 14 bases in between. CDR3 DNA: TGTGCCAGCTCACCCCTGGACAGTATGGCTGGAAACACCATATATTTT. Translating it yields CASSPLDSMAGNTIYF.

The chain links TRBV28 to TRBJ1-1, with D perhaps TRBD1 (6 bases). V shed 3 bases and J shed 4 bases, with 15 bases lying between them. This CDR3 contains 15 residues. Germline V gene lookup returns CDR1 MDHEN and CDR2 SYDVKM. Written as DNA, the CDR3 is TGTGCCAGCAGTTTTCGGAGGGAGGGGGGCACTGAAGCTTTCTTT. Residues: CASSFRREGGTEAFF.

The chain is built from TRBV18 and TRBJ2-1; D is perhaps TRBD1 (5 bases). The CDR3 extends over 15 amino acids. The germline V and J ends were trimmed by 3 bases and 6 bases, with 15 bases remaining between them. In germline, CDR1 is KGHSH, CDR2 LQKENI. Here the CDR3 reads CASSPLAGQTNEQFF. In DNA, the CDR3 is TGTGCCAGCTCACCTTTGGCAGGGCAGACCAATGAGCAGTTCTTC.

The CDR3 nucleotides are TGTGCCAGCAGCTTGAATTGGCAGGCGATTGGCTACACCTTC. Translating it yields CASSLNWQAIGYTF. The J gene is TRBJ1-2, the V gene TRBV5-6; D is uncertain. CDR1 is SGHDT, CDR2 YYEEEE, per germline. The CDR3 extends over 14 amino acids. V dropped 1 base and J dropped 7 bases, with 14 bases sitting between them.

V is TRBV5-1 and J is TRBJ2-7; 11 nucleotides match TRBD2. V was clipped by 4 bases and J by 5 bases; unmatched bases: 11. The CDR3 runs to 16 residues. Per germline, CDR1 SGHRS and CDR2 YFSETQ. The CDR3, as DNA: TGCGCCAGCAGCCCCCGGGCTAGCGGGGGGTCTAACGAGCAGTACTTC. It encodes CASSPRASGGSNEQYF.

The rearrangement links TRBV6-2 or TRBV6-3 to TRBJ1-1; 9 nucleotides line up with TRBD1. Trimming removed 5 bases from V and 2 bases from J; junction bases left unmatched: 9. The CDR3 is made up of 16 amino acids. CDR1 MNHEY and CDR2 SVGEGT come from the germline V gene. The CDR3 region has the DNA TGTGCCAGCAGTCCCGGGACAGGGAGGAGTAACACTGAAGCTTTCTTT. Translated: CASSPGTGRSNTEAFF.

The chain is built from TRBV10-3 and TRBJ1-3; 7 positions match TRBD1. Germline lookup yields CDR1 ENHRY and CDR2 SYGVKD. With 8 bases clipped from V and 2 bases from J, the junction kept 9 bases outside the gene matches. This CDR3 has 15 residues. The CDR3 nucleotides are TGTGCCATCGCTCCAGGGGGGATCGCTGGAAACACCATATATTTT. Protein: CAIAPGGIAGNTIYF.

V is TRBV5-4 and J is TRBJ2-2; TRBD1 matches at 8 bases. After removal of 4 bases from V and 1 base from J, the junction contained 9 bases not matched to a gene. This CDR3 has 17 residues. Germline lookup yields CDR1 SGHNT and CDR2 YYREEE (reference sequence). DNA of the CDR3: TGTGCCAGCAGCCCAAATGGGACAGGTCGGAACACCGGGGAGCTGTTTTTT. As protein: CASSPNGTGRNTGELFF. The whole variable domain, filled in from reference TRBV5-4 and TRBJ2-2, reads ETGVTQSPTHLIKTRGQQVTLRCSSQSGHNTVSWYQQALGQGPQFIFQYYREEENGRGNFPPRFSGLQFPNYSSELNVNALELDDSALYLCASSPNGTGRNTGELFFGEGSRLTVL.

This rearrangement joins TRBV25-1 to TRBJ1-2; D is uncertain. CDR3 length: 14 residues. Trimming left V 3 bases short and J 2 bases short, with 10 bases between. Germline V gene lookup returns CDR1 MGHDK and CDR2 SYGVNS. CDR3 sequence reads: CASSEGGRNYGYTF. CDR3 in DNA: TGTGCCAGCAGTGAGGGTGGGCGGAACTATGGCTACACCTTC.

V usage is TRBV5-8 and J usage is TRBJ1-1, with 7 positions matching TRBD1. The CDR3 length is 15 residues. Losses at the gene ends were 4 bases for V and 0 bases for J; bases not matched to a gene: 6. From germline, CDR1 is SGHTS and CDR2 YDEGEE. The CDR3 sequence: CASSRDSRMNTEAFF. Here the CDR3 DNA reads TGTGCCAGCAGCAGGGACAGCCGCATGAACACTGAAGCTTTCTTT.

V and J are TRBV19 and TRBJ1-3; D is unresolved. The germline V and J ends were trimmed by 9 bases and 3 bases, with 12 bases remaining between them. There are 13 residues in the CDR3. Per germline, CDR1 LNHDA and CDR2 SQIVND (reference sequence). The CDR3: CASTRTLGNTIYF. In DNA, the CDR3 is TGTGCCAGCACCCGTACTCTTGGAAACACCATATATTTT.

The chain joins TRBV28 to TRBJ1-1; TRBD1 aligns across 11 bases. CDR3 length equals 16 residues. The V gene end was trimmed by 7 bases and the J gene end by 5 bases; junction bases not matched to a gene: 12. From germline, CDR1 is MDHEN and CDR2 SYDVKM. CDR3 amino acids: CASTTDRGLRMTEAFF. CDR3 bases: TGTGCCAGCACAACGGACAGGGGGCTGAGGATGACTGAAGCTTTCTTT.

The chain carries TRBV5-1 and TRBJ2-3; tentative D call: TRBD2 (7 bases). In germline, CDR1 is SGHRS, CDR2 YFSETQ. The CDR3 runs 16 residues. Deletions cut 4 bases from V and 3 bases from J, with 18 bases between. The DNA for the CDR3 is TGCGCCAGCAGCCCCCCGGCGGGGGCCAGGACAGATACGCAGTATTTT. As protein: CASSPPAGARTDTQYF.

This rearrangement joins TRBV2 to TRBJ1-5, with D uncertain. The CDR3 is 17 residues long. Per the germline V gene, CDR1 is SNHLY and CDR2 is FYNNEI. V was trimmed by 0 bases and J by 0 bases, leaving 12 bases between them. The CDR3 DNA sequence: TGTGCCAGCAGTGAAGCGCTTCGGACTCTTAGCAATCAGCCCCAGCATTTT. Residues: CASSEALRTLSNQPQHF.

The V gene is TRBV19, the J gene TRBJ1-3; no definite D call. V was clipped by 5 bases and J by 0 bases, with 8 bases between them. The CDR3 has 14 amino acids. The V gene's germline CDR1 is LNHDA and CDR2 SQIVND (reference sequence). The CDR3 region is CASSPDHSGNTIYF. The CDR3 DNA reads as TGTGCCAGTAGTCCCGACCACTCTGGAAACACCATATATTTT.

This clone was detected once. The J gene is TRBJ1-1, the V gene TRBV19, with D maybe TRBD1 (5 bases). Germline-derived CDR1 and CDR2 are LNHDA and SQIVND (reference sequence). The CDR3 totals 15 residues. V gave up 0 bases and J gave up 4 bases, with 12 bases separating them. The chain's CDR3 is CASSIDWRGGTEAFF. CDR3 nucleotide sequence: TGTGCCAGTAGTATAGATTGGCGGGGGGGCACTGAAGCTTTCTTT.

In this sample, this clone turned up once. This chain uses TRBV28 with TRBJ1-2, with 8 nucleotides matching TRBD1. V lost 5 bases, J lost 1 base, and 6 bases stayed unmatched. CDR3 length: 15 residues. Germline CDR1 and CDR2: MDHEN and SYDVKM. CDR3 amino acids: CASSLGGQDNYGYTF. CDR3 sequence (DNA): TGTGCCAGCAGTCTGGGGGGACAGGATAACTATGGCTACACCTTC.

The chain joins TRBV27 to TRBJ2-3; D is unresolved. V was cut by 6 bases and J by 0 bases, with 7 bases left in between. The germline V gene encodes CDR1 MNHEY and CDR2 SMNVEV (reference sequence). The CDR3 is 13 amino acids. The CDR3: CASRVDSTDTQYF. For the CDR3, the DNA is TGTGCCAGCAGAGTCGATAGCACAGATACGCAGTATTTT.

The chain recombines TRBV20-1 with TRBJ1-2; D is ambiguous. Trimming took off 4 bases at V and 8 bases at J, with 11 bases between the two ends. This CDR3 region has 11 residues. Germline V gives CDR1 DFQATT, CDR2 SNEGSKA (reference sequence). The CDR3 region is CSATAYDGYTF. The CDR3, as DNA: TGCAGTGCTACGGCGTACGACGGCTACACCTTC.

The chain combines TRBV5-1 with TRBJ2-7; no clear D. CDR1 and CDR2 from the germline V gene are SGHRS and YFSETQ. Trimming took off 0 bases at V and 0 bases at J, with 7 bases between the two ends. This CDR3 is 14 amino acids long. The chain's CDR3 is CASSLDASSYEQYF. Written as DNA, the CDR3 is TGCGCCAGCAGCTTGGACGCGAGCTCCTACGAGCAGTACTTC.